In its sample, the clone carrying this T cell receptor (beta chain) was seen many times. Its target is unknown. The data are from a study of CD8+ T cells in alopecia areata. Broader study findings: While tofacitinib was given, many expanded lesional clones persisted in scalp and blood.

The germline CDR1 and CDR2 sequences are LGHNT and FRNRAP. The CDR3 extends over 20 amino acids. V lost 0 bases, J lost 8 bases, and 18 bases stayed unmatched. Following extraction, RNA underwent reverse transcription to cDNA, which served as the sequencing template. The table came from immunoSEQ multiplex PCR; TCRdb's copy has only in-frame clones and leaves some out. The sample has 200,000 to 250,000 clones, around three fifths seen once. As for treatment: oral pan-JAK inhibitor, 5-10 mg twice daily. V gene TRBV12-5 combines with J gene TRBJ1-6; 8 nucleotides agree with TRBD1. The input for sequencing was CD4+ T cells sorted from blood, taken at week 4, from a patient treated with tofacitinib. The clonotype was recovered from a human donor with alopecia areata. In DNA form, the CDR3 reads TGTGCTAGTGGTTTGGTAGGCTGGGACAGGCTATCGCTAGTGGATTCACCCCTCCACTTT. Translation: CASGLVGWDRLSLVDSPLHF.